The present TCR beta chain was sequenced within a study of CD8+ T cells in alopecia areata. cDNA serving as the sequencing template came from extracted, reverse transcribed RNA. The table came from immunoSEQ multiplex PCR; TCRdb's copy has only in-frame clones and leaves some out. The sample yields 150,000 to 200,000 clones, 55% to 65% seen once. The ends were cut back, 4 bases at V and 3 bases at J, with 13 bases in the middle. This CDR3 has 14 amino acids. Germline lookup yields CDR1 SQVTM and CDR2 ANQGSEA. The receptor's source is a human donor in good health. The chain employs TRBV29-1 and TRBJ2-1; either TRBD1 or TRBD2 may fit D (6 bases each). Specimen: CD4+ T cells sorted from blood. Here the CDR3 reads CSVGGGLHYNEQFF. The CDR3, as DNA: TGCAGCGTTGGAGGGGGGCTCCACTACAATGAGCAGTTCTTC.